The 29 T cell receptor beta chains below were found in one sample sequenced in a study of blood T cell repertoires in COVID-19. The assay was immunoSEQ multiplex PCR, and TCRdb's table has in-frame clones only and misses some. The sample carries 200,000 to 250,000 clones, nearly 85% recorded once. The sequencing sample was made of peripheral blood. The receptors stem from a woman under 40 with COVID-19, enrolled during active disease.

The chain links TRBV19 to TRBJ2-2; D possibly corresponds to TRBD1 (6 bases). The CDR3 is 16 amino acids. Between the trimmed V and J ends, which lost 4 bases and 2 bases, there was a span of 14 bases. The V gene's germline CDR1 is LNHDA and CDR2 SQIVND (reference sequence). CDR3 nucleotides: TGTGCCAGTAGTAAACGGGCAGGGGCTAACACCGGGGAGCTGTTTTTT. This encodes CASSKRAGANTGELFF.

This CDR3 is CASSLTRRQTGVSYNEQFF. In DNA, the CDR3 is TGTGCCAGCAGCTTAACGAGGAGGCAAACGGGAGTGTCCTACAATGAGCAGTTCTTC. The chain carries TRBV7-3 and TRBJ2-1; tentatively, D is TRBD2 (6 bases). Germline V gene sequence: CDR1 SGHTA, CDR2 FQGTGA. V lost 0 bases and J lost 1, with 19 bases in between. The CDR3 runs to 19 residues.

This chain uses TRBV5-6 with TRBJ1-1, with a weak D call TRBD1 (6 bases). The CDR3 contains 14 residues. Trimming left V 0 bases short and J 1 base short, with 7 bases between. Germline V gene data show CDR1 as SGHDT and CDR2 as YYEEEE. The DNA for the CDR3 is TGTGCCAGCAGCTTGGGAGGGGGGAACACTGAAGCTTTCTTT. This codes for CASSLGGGNTEAFF.

The genes are TRBV9 and TRBJ1-2, with TRBD1 as a possible D gene (5 bases). V dropped 0 bases and J dropped 4 bases, with 10 bases sitting between them. This CDR3 contains 14 residues. The germline V gene has CDR1 SGDLS and CDR2 YYNGEE. The CDR3 bases are TGTGCCAGCAGCGTAGAGGGGCAGACCTATGGCTACACCTTC. This encodes CASSVEGQTYGYTF.

Here the CDR3 DNA reads TGTGCCTGGGGACAGGGGACGGGATCCCCTAGCTCCTACAATGAGCAGTTCTTC. Protein: CAWGQGTGSPSSYNEQFF. The chain uses TRBV30 and TRBJ2-1; 9 bases line up with TRBD1. With V trimmed by 5 bases and J by 0 bases, 14 bases remained unmatched. The CDR3 spans 18 residues. CDR1 and CDR2 from the germline V gene are GTSNPN and SVGIG (reference sequence).

The chain is built from TRBV29-1 and TRBJ1-2; D is undetermined. The germline V gene has CDR1 SQVTM and CDR2 ANQGSEA. V lost 0 bases, J lost 8 bases, and 13 bases lay in between. This CDR3 region has 13 residues. As DNA, the CDR3 is TGCAGCGTTGAAGAAGACCCCGGGAGAGGCTACACCTTC. Translated, it gives CSVEEDPGRGYTF.

J is TRBJ1-5 and V is TRBV4-3, with D perhaps matching TRBD1 (5 bases). In germline, CDR1 is LGHNA, CDR2 YSLEER. V was clipped by 5 bases and J by 4 bases, with 12 bases between them. The CDR3 spans 14 residues. CDR3 sequence: CASSVDRRNQPQHF. The CDR3 DNA reads TGCGCCAGCAGCGTTGACAGAAGGAATCAGCCCCAGCATTTT.

V and J are TRBV6-5 and TRBJ2-1; possible D gene TRBD1, 5 bases. V dropped 0 bases and J dropped 7 bases, with 13 bases sitting between them. The CDR3 is 15 residues long. Germline V gene sequence: CDR1 MNHEY, CDR2 SVGAGI. CDR3 amino acids: CASSYSIGARNEQFF. Here the CDR3 DNA reads TGTGCCAGCAGTTACTCGATAGGGGCTCGGAATGAGCAGTTCTTC.

The chain combines TRBV28 with TRBJ1-5; tentatively, D is TRBD1 (6 bases). The V and J ends lost 3 bases and 0 bases respectively, with 12 bases between them. This CDR3 contains 16 residues. The germline CDR1 and CDR2 sequences are MDHEN and SYDVKM. CDR3 sequence reads: CASSFSWDNSNQPQHF. The CDR3 nucleotides are TGTGCCAGCAGTTTCTCCTGGGACAATAGCAATCAGCCCCAGCATTTT.

The J gene is TRBJ1-1, the V gene TRBV5-3; perhaps TRBD1 as D (5 bases). TRBV5-3 carries the ORF label, with uncertain function. Trimming left V 6 bases short and J 3 bases short, with 12 bases between. The length of the CDR3 is 13 residues. The CDR3 loop reads CARIQVSDTEAFF. The CDR3 coding sequence is TGTGCCAGAATACAGGTGTCCGACACTGAAGCTTTCTTT.

The chain couples TRBV5-4 to TRBJ1-2, with 9 bases lining up with TRBD1. The CDR3 covers 14 residues. The J segment lost 4 bases and the V segment lost 4 bases, leaving 5 bases of the junction unmatched. CDR1 and CDR2 from the germline V gene are SGHNT and YYREEE (reference sequence). The CDR3 sequence: CASSLDRGGYGYTF. In DNA, the CDR3 is TGTGCCAGCAGCCTGGACAGGGGCGGCTATGGCTACACCTTC.

The chain couples TRBV30 to TRBJ2-5, with TRBD2 matching over 9 bases. V gave up 2 bases and J gave up 3 bases; unmatched junction bases: 4. Germline V CDR1 and CDR2: GTSNPN, SVGIG (reference sequence). This CDR3 spans 14 amino acids. The CDR3 DNA reads as TGTGCCTGGAGTAGGCTAGCGGGGAAAGAGACCCAGTACTTC. Amino acid sequence: CAWSRLAGKETQYF.

V is TRBV7-9 and J is TRBJ2-1; possibly TRBD1 for D (6 bases). Per the germline V gene, CDR1 is SEHNR and CDR2 is FQNEAQ (reference sequence). The CDR3 is 13 residues long. V lost 3 bases to trimming and J lost 10 bases, with 13 bases between them. Written as DNA, the CDR3 is TGTGCCAGCAGCTTTACATCACAGGGAGAGCAGTTCTTC. Translation gives CASSFTSQGEQFF.

This clone was picked up a small number of times. The chain uses TRBV28 and TRBJ1-5, with D perhaps TRBD1 (5 bases). The CDR3 sequence is 14 residues long. Germline V gene data show CDR1 as MDHEN and CDR2 as SYDVKM. Trimming removed 3 bases from V and 7 bases from J, with 13 bases in between. The CDR3 DNA follows: TGTGCCAGCAGTTTCCCCAACAAGGGGCAGCCCCAGCATTTT. This translates into CASSFPNKGQPQHF.

The chain uses TRBV4-3 and TRBJ2-7; 8 bases map to TRBD1. The CDR3 runs 14 residues. Germline CDR1 and CDR2: LGHNA and YSLEER. The V segment lost 1 base and the J segment 5 bases; nucleotides outside the gene matches: 4. In DNA form, the CDR3 reads TGCGCCAGCAGCCAAGTAACAGGGGGGAACGAGCAGTACTTC. Translated: CASSQVTGGNEQYF.

This sequence joins TRBV6-2 or TRBV6-3 and TRBJ1-1, with a weak D call TRBD1 (5 bases). V was trimmed by 2 bases and J by 3 bases, leaving 10 bases between them. Germline V CDR1 and CDR2: MNHEY, SVGEGT. There are 14 residues in the CDR3. Here the CDR3 DNA reads TGTGCCAGCAGTTACGTGGGGCTCTACACTGAAGCTTTCTTT. It translates to CASSYVGLYTEAFF.

The V and J genes are TRBV7-9 and TRBJ2-3; 8 bases fit TRBD2. With 8 bases clipped from V and 4 bases from J, the junction kept 8 bases outside the gene matches. Germline V gives CDR1 SEHNR, CDR2 FQNEAQ (reference sequence). The length of the CDR3 is 14 residues. The CDR3 reads CASGKRELSDTQYF. The CDR3 DNA is TGTGCCAGCGGGAAGCGGGAGTTGTCAGATACGCAGTATTTT.

V and J are TRBV18 and TRBJ1-5; the D gene is possibly TRBD1 (6 bases). The length of the CDR3 is 15 residues. V lost 2 bases and J lost 1, with 9 bases in between. Per germline, CDR1 KGHSH and CDR2 LQKENI. The CDR3 coding sequence is TGTGCCAGCTCACCAGGGGGCGGGAGCAATCAGCCCCAGCATTTT. It codes for CASSPGGGSNQPQHF.

This chain uses TRBV28 with TRBJ1-1; D uncertain. In germline, CDR1 is MDHEN, CDR2 SYDVKM. The V end lost 6 bases, the J end lost 3 bases, and 8 bases lay between the germline ends. This CDR3 region has 12 residues. The CDR3 loop is CASRPGYTEAFF. The CDR3 DNA sequence: TGTGCCAGCAGGCCAGGATACACTGAAGCTTTCTTT. Looking up the rest from reference TRBV28 and TRBJ1-1 gives the full variable domain: DVKVTQSSRYLVKRTGEKVFLECVQDMDHENMFWYRQDPGLGLRLIYFSYDVKMKEKGDIPEGYSVSREKKERFSLILESASTNQTSMYLCASRPGYTEAFFGQGTRLTVV.

J is TRBJ2-7 and V is TRBV4-3; possible D gene TRBD2, 5 bases. This CDR3 contains 14 residues. Germline V CDR1 and CDR2: LGHNA, YSLEER. V lost 4 bases to trimming and J lost 4 bases, with 14 bases between them. The CDR3 DNA is TGCGCCAGCAGCCCGGGGAGAGCGTATTACGAGCAGTACTTC. The encoded protein is CASSPGRAYYEQYF.

The chain has TRBV3-1 (or the pseudogene TRBV3-2) and TRBJ2-5; possible D gene TRBD1, 5 bases. The CDR3 has 15 amino acids. Trimming stripped 4 bases from V and 4 bases from J, with 16 bases between. Germline V gene sequence: CDR1 LGHDT, CDR2 YNNKEL (reference sequence). In DNA, the CDR3 is TGTGCCAGCAGCCCTGTCATGTGGGGCGGAGAGACCCAGTACTTC. Translated, it gives CASSPVMWGGETQYF.

The CDR3 reads CASSTGTSGGAYRETQYF. CDR3 DNA sequence: TGCGCCAGCAGCACCGGGACTAGCGGGGGGGCCTACCGGGAGACCCAGTACTTC. V gene TRBV5-1 combines with J gene TRBJ2-5; 16 bases match TRBD2. The CDR3 contains 18 residues. V gave up 4 bases and J gave up 5 bases; unmatched junction bases: 11. Looked up from germline, CDR1 is SGHRS and CDR2 is YFSETQ.

This clone appeared a single time. The V gene is TRBV9, the J gene TRBJ2-3; 12 bases agree with TRBD2. V lost 2 bases to trimming and J lost 4 bases; unmatched junction nucleotides: 2. Germline loops: CDR1 SGDLS, CDR2 YYNGEE. This CDR3 has 15 amino acids. The CDR3 nucleotides read TGTGCCAGCAGCGTTCTAGCGGGGGGGCCAGATACGCAGTATTTT. It specifies CASSVLAGGPDTQYF.

The rearrangement uses TRBV28 and TRBJ1-2; 7 bases fit TRBD1. V lost 6 bases, J lost 4 bases, and 8 bases stayed unmatched. Germline-derived CDR1 and CDR2 are MDHEN and SYDVKM. The CDR3 is 14 amino acids. The CDR3 DNA sequence: TGTGCCAGCAGGGCAAAGGGACAGCTCTATGGCTACACCTTC. Translation gives CASRAKGQLYGYTF.

The chain couples TRBV9 to TRBJ2-7, with D maybe TRBD1 (5 bases). V shed 0 bases and J shed 3 bases, with 10 bases lying between them. The CDR3 spans 14 residues. Germline V lookup: CDR1 SGDLS, CDR2 YYNGEE. CDR3 residues: CASSVGVGHYEQYF. The CDR3, as DNA: TGTGCCAGCAGCGTAGGCGTCGGACACTACGAGCAGTACTTC.

The chain combines TRBV9 with TRBJ2-5; 9 bases agree with TRBD2. The CDR3 extends over 16 amino acids. In germline, CDR1 is SGDLS, CDR2 YYNGEE. V lost 0 bases and J lost 4; bases outside the gene matches: 7. The CDR3 spells CASSVEGGGAGETQYF. CDR3 DNA sequence: TGTGCCAGCAGCGTAGAAGGCGGGGGGGCCGGAGAGACCCAGTACTTC.

The rearrangement uses TRBV7-3 and TRBJ2-3; tentative D call: TRBD2 (6 bases). V was pared by 5 bases and J by 1 base, with 13 bases between. Germline V gives CDR1 SGHTA, CDR2 FQGTGA. The CDR3 totals 15 residues. CDR3 sequence (DNA): TGTGCCAGCAGCCGGTATTGGGGGGGCACAGATACGCAGTATTTT. It yields the protein CASSRYWGGTDTQYF.

This sequence joins TRBV13 and TRBJ2-3; TRBD2 is a possible D gene (5 bases). CDR1 PRHDT and CDR2 FYEKMQ come from the germline V gene (reference sequence). V was clipped by 8 bases and J by 5 bases, with 14 bases between them. The CDR3 is 13 amino acids. CDR3 sequence (DNA): TGTGCCAGCGGACGGACTGAGGAAGATACGCAGTATTTT. Amino acid sequence: CASGRTEEDTQYF. Full variable domain (outside the CDR3, taken from reference TRBV13 and TRBJ2-3): AAGVIQSPRHLIKEKRETATLKCYPIPRHDTVYWYQQGPGQDPQFLISFYEKMQSDKGSIPDRFSAQQFSDYHSELNMSSLELGDSALYFCASGRTEEDTQYFGPGTRLTVL.

The chain has TRBV6-5 and TRBJ1-1; D ambiguous. The V and J ends lost 7 bases and 7 bases respectively, with 13 bases between them. The CDR3 extends over 12 amino acids. Germline V gives CDR1 MNHEY, CDR2 SVGAGI. The CDR3 here is CASTRRGNEAFF. The CDR3 bases are TGTGCCAGCACCCGGCGGGGTAATGAAGCTTTCTTT.